The 4 T cell receptor beta chains reported below all come from one sample, sequenced in a study of shared clonotypes between healthy human individuals. Profiled with immunoSEQ multiplex PCR; TCRdb holds only in-frame clones, not every one. The data contain more than 1.2 million clones, approximately 98.5% of them singletons. Sequences were obtained from naive CD4+ T cells sorted from blood. Sample subset: CD45RA+ positively selected. These receptors were collected from a man aged 30-40 years in good health.

The rearrangement links TRBV2 to TRBJ1-2, with D possibly matching TRBD1 (6 bases). V was pared by 3 bases and J by 10 bases, with 18 bases between. The CDR3 loop spans 14 amino acids. Germline CDR1 is SNHLY and CDR2 is FYNNEI. In DNA, the CDR3 is TGTGCCAGCAGTGACCTCGGCAGGGGTAGGGACTACACCTTC. This translates into CASSDLGRGRDYTF.

V usage is TRBV14 and J usage is TRBJ1-4; possible D gene TRBD1, 5 bases. This CDR3 has 15 residues. Germline V gene data show CDR1 as SGHDN and CDR2 as FVKESK. With 0 bases removed from V and 8 bases from J, the gap between germline ends came to 13 bases. The CDR3 sequence is CASSQESGAGEKLFF. CDR3 sequence (DNA): TGTGCCAGCAGCCAAGAATCCGGGGCGGGCGAAAAACTGTTTTTT. Variable domain in full (rest from reference TRBV14 and TRBJ1-4): EAGVTQFPSHSVIEKGQTVTLRCDPISGHDNLYWYRRVMGKEIKFLLHFVKESKQDESGMPNNRFLAERTGGTYSTLKVQPAELEDSGVYFCASSQESGAGEKLFFGSGTQLSVL.

This chain uses TRBV14 with TRBJ2-3, with D possibly being TRBD1 (6 bases). The CDR3 covers 15 residues. Trimming removed 4 bases from V and 2 bases from J, with 13 bases in between. CDR1 is SGHDN and CDR2 is FVKESK in the germline V gene. The chain's CDR3 is CASSPPGQSTDTQYF. The DNA for the CDR3 is TGTGCCAGCAGCCCTCCAGGACAGTCCACAGATACGCAGTATTTT.

About this clone itself: This sample includes further DNA sequences coding for the same CDR3. The rearrangement links TRBV7-9 to TRBJ2-5; D remains unclear. Germline lookup yields CDR1 SEHNR and CDR2 FQNEAQ (reference sequence). The CDR3 has 13 residues. V shed 1 base and J shed 5 bases, with 8 bases lying between them. The CDR3 loop reads CASSLGGWETQYF. The CDR3 DNA reads as TGTGCCAGCAGCTTAGGAGGATGGGAGACCCAGTACTTC.